Detailed here is one T cell receptor (beta chain). The antigen is not known. The CDR3 runs 13 residues. Primers included in the PCR were 60 Vbeta and 13 Jbeta primers. This table comes from immunoSEQ multiplex PCR, and its TCRdb copy is limited to in-frame clones, with some not included. The sample includes 100,000 to 150,000 clones, roughly 86% of them seen just once. This entry is derived from a study of cytomegalovirus exposure and HLA in healthy donors. Background on the study: Some 180 million T cells yielded 117 million unique TCR beta sequences in earlier analysis. Notes on the study in general: Altogether, 150 or so TCR beta chains were recorded as cytomegalovirus-associated.

This TCR came from a man younger than 30 in good health and CMV-seronegative. The sample taken for sequencing was PBMCs. This chain links TRBV21-1 with TRBJ1-2; the D call of TRBD1 is as the table states it, not checked on the DNA. TRBV21-1 has pseudogene status. The CDR3 is CASSKGAGEGYTF. The DNA of the CDR3 is TGTGCCAGCAGCAAAGGGGCAGGGGAAGGCTACACCTTC.